These 9 T cell receptor beta chains share one sample of origin, sequenced in a study of human thymus T cells. Measured with immunoSEQ multiplex PCR; TCRdb has only the in-frame clones, and not every one. The table shows tens of thousands of clones, with approximately 95% occurring only once. Corrective heart surgery yielded resections, and these provided the thymus tissue. The sequenced sample was thymus tissue. These receptors were obtained from a girl in the first two years of life with a congenital heart defect but otherwise immunologically healthy.

CDR3 bases: TGTGCTAGTGGGGACAGGCGGACTGAAGCTTTCTTT. Its protein is CASGDRRTEAFF. The chain carries TRBV12-5 and TRBJ1-1; the match to TRBD1 covers 7 bases. V was clipped by 6 bases and J by 5 bases; unmatched bases: 3. Looked up from germline, CDR1 is LGHNT and CDR2 is FRNRAP. CDR3 length: 12 amino acids.

The V call is TRBV19, the J call TRBJ2-1, with 10 nucleotides matching TRBD2. The ends lost 8 bases at V and 2 bases at J; junction bases unmatched: 9. CDR1 and CDR2 from the germline V gene are LNHDA and SQIVND (reference sequence). CDR3 length equals 16 residues. CDR3 DNA: TGTGCCAGTTACCGGACTAGCGGTCACCCCTACAATGAGCAGTTCTTC. This sequence encodes CASYRTSGHPYNEQFF. Drawing the rest from reference TRBV19 and TRBJ2-1, the complete variable domain is DGGITQSPKYLFRKEGQNVTLSCEQNLNHDAMYWYRQDPGQGLRLIYYSQIVNDFQKGDIAEGYSVSREKKESFPLTVTSAQKNPTAFYLCASYRTSGHPYNEQFFGPGTRLTVL.

This clone has a handful of counts. DNA of the CDR3: TGTGCCAGCAGTCGGGACAAAGGGCGTAATCAGCCCCAGCATTTT. Encoded protein: CASSRDKGRNQPQHF. The chain employs TRBV6-1 and TRBJ1-5; possibly TRBD1 for D (6 bases). V was shortened by 5 bases and J by 4 bases, with 15 bases between the two germline ends. CDR1 and CDR2 from the germline V gene are MNHNS and SASEGT. This CDR3 has 15 residues.

The J gene is TRBJ2-3, the V gene TRBV11-2, with no clear D. This CDR3 is built from 14 residues. Trimming pared 0 bases from V and 1 base from J, leaving 5 bases between. The germline gives CDR1 SGHAT, CDR2 FQNNGV. This CDR3 reads CASSLDDCTDTQYF. Written as DNA, the CDR3 is TGTGCCAGCAGCTTAGACGACTGCACAGATACGCAGTATTTT.

This chain uses TRBV6-5 with TRBJ2-2; 9 positions match TRBD1. The V gene's germline CDR1 is MNHEY and CDR2 SVGAGI. V lost 6 bases to trimming and J lost 7 bases; unmatched junction nucleotides: 9. The CDR3 totals 15 residues. CDR3 sequence reads: CASSPGQGMVGELFF. Written as DNA, the CDR3 is TGTGCCAGCAGCCCGGGACAGGGAATGGTCGGGGAGCTGTTTTTT.

V and J are TRBV7-9 and TRBJ1-1; D not resolved. Germline V gene sequence: CDR1 SEHNR, CDR2 FQNEAQ (reference sequence). This CDR3 spans 14 amino acids. V lost 1 base, J lost 7 bases, and 13 bases lay in between. The CDR3 nucleotides are TGTGCCAGCAGCTTAGGCGATGGGCGGGGTGAAGCTTTCTTT. Its translation: CASSLGDGRGEAFF.

This rearrangement joins TRBV30 to TRBJ1-2, with 7 bases that match TRBD1. V lost 6 bases, J lost 5 bases, and 6 bases stayed unmatched. Germline assignment: CDR1 GTSNPN and CDR2 SVGIG (reference sequence). CDR3 length: 12 amino acids. The CDR3 spells CACPGTAYGYTF. The CDR3 coding sequence is TGTGCCTGCCCAGGGACAGCTTATGGCTACACCTTC.

This clone was counted once. The chain has TRBV7-9 and TRBJ1-2; D remains ambiguous. Germline CDR1 reads SEHNR; CDR2 reads FQNEAQ (reference sequence). This CDR3 contains 16 residues. V was shortened by 3 bases and J by 7 bases, with 21 bases between the two germline ends. The CDR3 DNA follows: TGTGCCAGCAGCTTTGGTCCGTACTCCGCTAGGACTGGCTACACCTTC. It yields the protein CASSFGPYSARTGYTF.

The chain is built from TRBV5-1 and TRBJ2-7; unclear D gene. Germline V gene sequence: CDR1 SGHRS, CDR2 YFSETQ. V lost 5 bases to trimming and J lost 3 bases, with 24 bases between them. The CDR3 is 17 amino acids. The CDR3 spells CASSPISPIKHLYEQYF. The CDR3, as DNA: TGCGCCAGCAGTCCAATCAGCCCTATCAAACACCTCTACGAGCAGTACTTC.